This TCR beta chain was recovered during a study of blood T cell repertoires in COVID-19. Study-wide background: The study drew acute and convalescent COVID-19 samples from the United States, Italy and Spain. Sources were T cells, B-cell-depleted T cells, or PBMCs; the material itself was cDNA or gDNA.

The CDR3 runs 18 residues. Trimming took 5 bases from V and 0 from J, leaving 18 bases between them. The germline V gene has CDR1 SGHTS and CDR2 YDEGEE. In the authors' methods: Estimation of nucleated cell counts was performed using reference gene primer amplification. Assay: immunoSEQ multiplex PCR; the TCRdb copy retains only in-frame clones and omits some. Clone size and V and J calls were adopted from that table, with D and trimming inferred from the DNA. This sample has tens of thousands of clones, with roughly 88% found just once. V is TRBV5-8 and J is TRBJ2-6; D uncertain. Material: peripheral blood. This clonotype was sampled from a human donor in a cohort sampled during active COVID-19. CDR3 DNA: TGTGCCAGCAGATTCCCGATCAGAAAGATCTCTGGGGCCAACGTCCTGACTTTC. Translated, it gives CASRFPIRKISGANVLTF.